The rows below give T cell receptor beta chains drawn from one sample of a study of cytomegalovirus exposure and HLA in healthy donors. Sequencing used immunoSEQ multiplex PCR; TCRdb keeps in-frame clones, though not all of them. The data hold about 150,000 clones, with 50% to 75% observed a single time. Material: PBMCs. These receptors originate from a woman aged 60-70 years in good health and CMV-seropositive. Each CDR3 is given with its conserved first and last residue. Fields, in order: J gene, V gene, clone size, D gene, CDR3 DNA, CDR3 protein. The D gene is left open where the match is weak. The size entry is marked missing in some rows and otherwise reads once, few, many or a size class.

TRBJ2-3 TRBV7-9 . TRBD2 TGTGCCAGCAGCTTAGTCCTAGCGGGAGGGAGCTCAGATACGCAGTATTTT CASSLVLAGGSSDTQYF
TRBJ2-7 TRBV7-6 . . TGTGCCAGCAGCTTAGTGGTGAACGAGCAGTACTTC CASSLVVNEQYF
TRBJ1-5 TRBV30 . . TGTGCCTGGAGTGGTTGGGCACGGCAGCCCCAGCATTTT CAWSGWARQPQHF
TRBJ2-5 TRBV5-6 . TRBD2 TGTGCCAGCAGCTTGGTCCTAGCGGGAGGGTTAGAGACCCAGTACTTC CASSLVLAGGLETQYF
TRBJ2-7 TRBV5-1 . . TGCGCCAGCAGCTCCGACGGGTTCTCCTACGAGCAGTACTTC CASSSDGFSYEQYF
TRBJ2-6 TRBV9 . TRBD1 TGTGCCAGCAGCGTAGGGATACAGGGGTCATCTGGGGCCAACGTCCTGACTTTC CASSVGIQGSSGANVLTF
TRBJ2-1 TRBV27 . . TGTGCCAGCAGTCTAACGGGACAAGAGCACAATGAGCAGTTCTTC CASSLTGQEHNEQFF
TRBJ2-7 TRBV15 . TRBD1 TGTGCCACCAGCGCCCGGTCCGCGGGACAGGGGTCCGAGCAGTACTTC CATSARSAGQGSEQYF
TRBJ2-2 TRBV6-5 few TRBD2 TGTGCCAGCAGGATTGAGGGGACTAGCGTCCGGGAGCTGTTTTTT CASRIEGTSVRELFF
TRBJ2-7 TRBV5-1 . TRBD2 TGCGCCAGCAGTAAAAAAAGCGGGAGTCTTTACGAGCAGTACTTC CASSKKSGSLYEQYF
TRBJ1-6 TRBV4-2 . TRBD1 TGTGCCAGCAGCCAGGCTACAGGGGGCGCGAATAATTCACCCCTCCACTTT CASSQATGGANNSPLHF
TRBJ2-7 TRBV28 . TRBD1 TGTGCCAGCTTCCACCGGGACAGGATCTACGAGCAGTACTTC CASFHRDRIYEQYF
TRBJ2-7 TRBV5-1 once TRBD1 TGCGCCAGCAGTCGACAGGGCCTCGGGTACGAGCAGTACTTC CASSRQGLGYEQYF
TRBJ2-5 TRBV9 . . TGTGCCAGCAGCGTTCGCCATCTCGGAGAGACCCAGTACTTC CASSVRHLGETQYF
TRBJ2-7 TRBV5-1 many TRBD2 TGCGCCAGCAGCTTGGTGGCTAGCGGGAGTGGCGAGCAGTACTTC CASSLVASGSGEQYF
TRBJ2-6 TRBV7-3 . . TGTGCCAGCAGCCTCCTTCCGGGACAAGCCAACGTCCTGACTTTC CASSLLPGQANVLTF
TRBJ2-7 TRBV11-3 . TRBD1 TGTGCCAGCAGCCCGTGGACAGGGGGCGGCGAGCAGTACTTC CASSPWTGGGEQYF
TRBJ1-5 TRBV28 . . TGTGCCAGCACCCCCCGTGCTCGGGGCAATCAGCCCCAGCATTTT CASTPRARGNQPQHF
TRBJ1-1 TRBV5-6 . TRBD1 TGTGCCAGCAGCCTGATGGACAGGGAGAACACTGAAGCTTTCTTT CASSLMDRENTEAFF
TRBJ2-2 TRBV5-1 few . TGCGCCAGCAGCTTGGGGAGCCAGACCGGGGAGCTGTTTTTT CASSLGSQTGELFF
TRBJ1-5 TRBV30 few TRBD1 TGTGCCTGGGACAGGGGTAGCAATCAGCCCCAGCATTTT CAWDRGSNQPQHF
TRBJ1-1 TRBV2 few . TGTGCCAGCACTGGGCGGGTGAACACTGAAGCTTTCTTT CASTGRVNTEAFF
TRBJ2-7 TRBV29-1 . . TGCAGCGGGATTAGCGGCTACGAGCAGTACTTC CSGISGYEQYF
TRBJ2-4 TRBV12-2 . . TGTGCAAGTCGCCCAACAGGTTCTCTAACTTCCAAAAACATTCAGTACTTC CASRPTGSLTSKNIQYF
TRBJ1-5 TRBV28 . TRBD1 TGTGCCGCCCGACAGGGTGTACGTCAGCCCCAGCATTTT CAARQGVRQPQHF
TRBJ2-1 TRBV4-1 . TRBD1 TGCGCCAGCAGCCAAGGAGGGGGCCCCTACAATGAGCAGTTCTTC CASSQGGGPYNEQFF
TRBJ1-1 TRBV19 . . TGTGCCAGTAATAGCGAACGGGGCACTGAAGCTTTCTTT CASNSERGTEAFF
TRBJ2-7 TRBV5-6 . TRBD2 TGTGCCAGCAGCTGGACTAGTGCCGAGCAGTACTTC CASSWTSAEQYF
TRBJ2-7 TRBV10-3 few TRBD2 TGTGCCATGCGAGGGAGCGGGAGGGCTGAGGGCGAGCAGTACTTC CAMRGSGRAEGEQYF
TRBJ2-4 TRBV11-2 . . TGTGCCAGCAGCTTAGGTACGGGACTGGAAAACATTCAGTACTTC CASSLGTGLENIQYF
TRBJ2-3 TRBV6-6 . TRBD2 TGTGCCAGCAGTTACCCGACGTCCGGGAGGGGAAATACGCAGTATTTT CASSYPTSGRGNTQYF
TRBJ2-1 TRBV18 . TRBD2 TGTGCCAGCTCACAGCTAGCGGGCTCCTACAATGAGCAGTTCTTC CASSQLAGSYNEQFF
TRBJ2-3 TRBV11-3 . . TGTGCCAGCAGTCCCGACTTGCGGAGCACAGATACGCAGTATTTT CASSPDLRSTDTQYF
TRBJ2-2 TRBV10-1 . . TGCGCCAGCAGTGATCGGCAGGCCCTCACCGGGGAGCTGTTTTTT CASSDRQALTGELFF
TRBJ2-1 TRBV18 . TRBD2 TGTGCCAGCTCACCACCGGCTAGCGGGAGTAATGAGCAGTTCTTC CASSPPASGSNEQFF
TRBJ2-5 TRBV6-5 once TRBD1 TGTGCCAGCAGTTACTCACAGGGGACCCAAGAGACCCAGTACTTC CASSYSQGTQETQYF
TRBJ2-7 TRBV14 . TRBD1 TGTGCCAGCAGCTCCCGCCGGGACAGGGTGGTCGAGCAGTACTTC CASSSRRDRVVEQYF
TRBJ2-7 TRBV7-3 . TRBD1 TGTGCCAGCAGCACCCGACAGGGATGGGTATGCGGCTCCTGCGAGCAGTACTTC CASSTRQGWVCGSCEQYF
TRBJ2-3 TRBV9 . TRBD2 TGTGCCAGCAGCAAACTAGCGGGAGTGGGCACAGATACGCAGTATTTT CASSKLAGVGTDTQYF
TRBJ2-2 TRBV27 . . TGTGCCAGCACGCCTAGCCATAGAACCGGGGAGCTGTTTTTT CASTPSHRTGELFF
TRBJ1-4 TRBV7-8 . . TGTGCCAGCAGCTTAAGTGGTACGGGAGCACTGTTTTTT CASSLSGTGALFF
TRBJ2-2 TRBV9 . TRBD2 TGTGCCAGCAGCGCGCTAGCGGGTAACACCGGGGAGCTGTTTTTT CASSALAGNTGELFF
TRBJ2-3 TRBV5-6 . TRBD2 TGTGCCAGCAGCTTGGGTAGCGGGAGTGGAACAGATACGCAGTATTTT CASSLGSGSGTDTQYF
TRBJ1-1 TRBV5-1 . . TGCGCCAGCAGCTTGGATGCGGTAACTTTCTTT CASSLDAVTFF
TRBJ2-1 TRBV6-1 . TRBD2 TGTGCCAGCAGTGGAAGACTAGCGGGATTCTACAATGAGCAGTTCTTC CASSGRLAGFYNEQFF
TRBJ2-3 TRBV30 few . TGTGCCTGGAGCAAGGGGCCTGTATCGGATACGCAGTATTTT CAWSKGPVSDTQYF
TRBJ2-1 TRBV28 . TRBD1 TGTGCCAGCCGGGACAGGGGGTACAATGAGCAGTTCTTC CASRDRGYNEQFF
TRBJ2-4 TRBV7-2 once TRBD2 TGTGCCAGCAGCTTAAATGCGGCGGGAGCGGGGGACATTCAGTACTTC CASSLNAAGAGDIQYF
TRBJ2-1 TRBV14 . TRBD2 TGTGCCAGCAGCCAAGTCATTAGCGGGAGGGCCTACAATGAGCAGTTCTTC CASSQVISGRAYNEQFF
TRBJ1-4 TRBV5-6 . . TGTGCCAGCAGCTCTTACAGCCACCCTAATGAAAAACTGTTTTTT CASSSYSHPNEKLFF
TRBJ2-7 TRBV5-3 . TRBD2 TGTGCCAGAAGCTTAGCGAGCGGGAGGGCCTACGAGCAGTACTTC CARSLASGRAYEQYF
TRBJ2-6 TRBV2 . . TGTGCCAGCAAAATTGGCAGGGATTACTCTGGGGCCAACGTCCTGACTTTC CASKIGRDYSGANVLTF
TRBJ2-1 TRBV28 . . TGTGCCAGCAACCGGAGAAGTGAGCAGTTCTTC CASNRRSEQFF
TRBJ2-2 TRBV7-3 few TRBD1 TGTGCCAGCAGCCCCCCACAGGGGTCGAACACCGGGGAGCTGTTTTTT CASSPPQGSNTGELFF
TRBJ1-1 TRBV28 . . TGTGCCAGCAGAGTGATGAGGGGGATGAACACTGAAGCTTTCTTT CASRVMRGMNTEAFF
TRBJ1-1 TRBV7-2 . . TGTGCCAGCAGCTTAAGGTCCCTAGGTGGTTCGAACACTGAAGCTTTCTTT CASSLRSLGGSNTEAFF
TRBJ2-5 TRBV18 . . TGTGCCAGCTCACCACGTCCAGGCCAACAAGAGACCCAGTACTTC CASSPRPGQQETQYF